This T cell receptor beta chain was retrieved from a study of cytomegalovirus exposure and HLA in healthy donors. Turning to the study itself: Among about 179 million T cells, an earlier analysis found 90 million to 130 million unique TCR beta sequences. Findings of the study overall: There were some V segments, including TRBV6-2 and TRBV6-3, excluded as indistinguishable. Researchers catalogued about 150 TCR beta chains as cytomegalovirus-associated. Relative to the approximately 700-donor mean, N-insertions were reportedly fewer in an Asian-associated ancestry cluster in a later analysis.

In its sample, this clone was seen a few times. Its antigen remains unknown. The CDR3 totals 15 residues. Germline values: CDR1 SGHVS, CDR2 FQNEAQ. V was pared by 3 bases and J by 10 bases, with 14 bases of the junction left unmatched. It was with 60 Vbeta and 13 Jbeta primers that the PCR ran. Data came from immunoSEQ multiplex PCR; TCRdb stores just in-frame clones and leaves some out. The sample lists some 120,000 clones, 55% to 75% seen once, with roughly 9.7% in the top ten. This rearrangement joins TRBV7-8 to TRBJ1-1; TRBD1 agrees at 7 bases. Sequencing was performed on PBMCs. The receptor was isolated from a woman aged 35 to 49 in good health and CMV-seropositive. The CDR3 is CASSLETGSPLTAFF. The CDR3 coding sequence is TGTGCCAGCAGCTTGGAGACAGGGTCCCCCTTAACAGCTTTCTTT.